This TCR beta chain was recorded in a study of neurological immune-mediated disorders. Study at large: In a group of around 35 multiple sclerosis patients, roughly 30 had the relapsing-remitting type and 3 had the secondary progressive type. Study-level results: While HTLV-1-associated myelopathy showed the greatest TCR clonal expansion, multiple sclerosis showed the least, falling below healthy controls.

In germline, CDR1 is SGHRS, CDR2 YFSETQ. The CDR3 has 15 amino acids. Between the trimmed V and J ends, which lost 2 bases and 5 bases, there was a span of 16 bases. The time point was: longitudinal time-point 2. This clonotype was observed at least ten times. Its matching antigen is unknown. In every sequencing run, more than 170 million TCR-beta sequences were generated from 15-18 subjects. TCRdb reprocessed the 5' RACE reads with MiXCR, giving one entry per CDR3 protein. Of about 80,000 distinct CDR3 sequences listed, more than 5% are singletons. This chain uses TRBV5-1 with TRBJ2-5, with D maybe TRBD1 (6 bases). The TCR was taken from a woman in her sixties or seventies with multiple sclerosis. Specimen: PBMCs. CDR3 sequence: CASSLLTGPAETQYF. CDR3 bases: TGCGCCAGCAGCTTACTGACAGGCCCAGCGGAGACCCAGTACTTC.